These 10 T cell receptor beta chains share one sample of origin, sequenced in a study of cytomegalovirus exposure and HLA in healthy donors. 13 Jbeta primers and 60 Vbeta primers were used for the PCR. Assay used: immunoSEQ multiplex PCR; TCRdb lists only in-frame clones, some missing. The sample lists 160,000 or so clones, 75% to 90% seen once, with 4% to 5.5% in the top ten. Material for sequencing was PBMCs. These receptors all come from a man aged 25 to 40 in good health and CMV-seronegative.

J is TRBJ2-5 and V is TRBV7-2, with D perhaps matching TRBD2 (6 bases). Germline V CDR1 and CDR2: SGHTA, FQGNSA. Trimming pared 5 bases from V and 4 bases from J, leaving 17 bases between. This CDR3 has 15 amino acids. CDR3 sequence: CASSLGGLGGETQYF. CDR3 bases: TGTGCCAGCAGCCTTGGTGGACTCGGGGGAGAGACCCAGTACTTC.

The sample holds a few counts of this clone. This rearrangement joins TRBV6-5 to TRBJ2-5; TRBD1 is a possible D gene (7 bases). This CDR3 spans 15 amino acids. Per the germline V gene, CDR1 is MNHEY and CDR2 is SVGAGI. Trimming cost V 4 bases and J 4 bases, with 16 bases left between them. The DNA of the CDR3 is TGTGCCAGCAGTTCAAGAAACAGGGGAGGAGAGACCCAGTACTTC. It yields the protein CASSSRNRGGETQYF.

This clone appeared a few times. This chain joins TRBV7-3 and TRBJ1-3; possible D gene TRBD1, 5 bases. CDR3 size: 14 residues. Germline V gives CDR1 SGHTA, CDR2 FQGTGA. V lost 5 bases, J lost 1 base, and 9 bases lay in between. The DNA of the CDR3 is TGTGCCAGCAGCCTTGACAGATCTGGAAACACCATATATTTT. The encoded protein is CASSLDRSGNTIYF. Variable domain in full (rest from reference TRBV7-3 and TRBJ1-3): GAGVSQTPSNKVTEKGKYVELRCDPISGHTALYWYRQSLGQGPEFLIYFQGTGAADDSGLPNDRFFAVRPEGSVSTLKIQRTERGDSAVYLCASSLDRSGNTIYFGEGSWLTVV.

This clone has more than one count but fewer than ten. The J gene is TRBJ2-7, the V gene TRBV28; 8 bases match TRBD2. Germline V gives CDR1 MDHEN, CDR2 SYDVKM. The CDR3 runs 14 residues. V lost 6 bases, J lost 0 bases, and 4 bases stayed unmatched. The CDR3 is CASSPGGVSYEQYF. Written as DNA, the CDR3 is TGTGCCAGCAGCCCGGGGGGGGTCTCCTACGAGCAGTACTTC.

On this clone: The junction departs from the called germline gene at one end, perhaps through a read error. The chain uses TRBV20-1 and TRBJ1-1; a possible D gene is TRBD1 (5 bases). Germline CDR1 and CDR2: DFQATT and SNEGSKA (reference sequence). This CDR3 contains 9 residues. Here the CDR3 reads CSARDRGSF. CDR3 nucleotide sequence: TGCAGTGCTAGGGATAGGGGCTCCTTT.

The chain carries TRBV29-1 and TRBJ2-7; 9 bases are shared with TRBD2. This CDR3 comprises 14 residues. Per germline, CDR1 SQVTM and CDR2 ANQGSEA. After removal of 3 bases from V and 0 bases from J, the junction contained 3 bases not matched to a gene. Here the CDR3 reads CSVEGSGSSYEQYF. CDR3 DNA: TGCAGCGTTGAGGGTAGCGGGAGCTCCTACGAGCAGTACTTC.

This rearrangement joins TRBV5-1 to TRBJ2-7; D gene unclear. This CDR3 comprises 14 residues. CDR1 and CDR2 (germline): SGHRS, YFSETQ. V lost 1 base and J 3 bases, leaving 11 bases between the germline ends. The CDR3 nucleotides read TGCGCCAGCAGCTTGTCAGGCTCCTACTACGAGCAGTACTTC. As protein: CASSLSGSYYEQYF.

The chain is built from TRBV11-3 and TRBJ2-7; a possible D gene is TRBD2 (6 bases). Between the trimmed V and J ends, which lost 4 bases and 2 bases, there was a span of 12 bases. Germline CDR1 is SGHNT and CDR2 is YENEEA. The CDR3 spans 14 residues. CDR3 sequence (DNA): TGTGCCAGCAGCTCCTCCTCGGGGGCCTACGAGCAGTACTTC. Translated: CASSSSSGAYEQYF.

The gene calls are TRBV10-2 and TRBJ1-6; D remains ambiguous. V lost 8 bases, J lost 7 bases, and 12 bases lay in between. CDR3 length equals 13 residues. The germline CDR1 and CDR2 sequences are WSHSY and SAAADI. In DNA, the CDR3 is TGCGCCAGCCGGGAGGGAATAAATTCACCCCTCCACTTT. It encodes CASREGINSPLHF.

The rearrangement joins TRBV4-1 to TRBJ2-1; 9 bases are shared with TRBD2. The CDR3 has 17 amino acids. CDR1 and CDR2 from the germline V gene are MGHRA and YSYEKL. The junction had 7 bases not matched to a gene; V was cut back by 2 bases and J by 2 bases. CDR3 sequence (DNA): TGCGCCAGCAGCCAATCCCCGACTAGCGGTCCCTACAATGAGCAGTTCTTC. Amino acids: CASSQSPTSGPYNEQFF.